The sequence of this T cell receptor (beta chain) was determined in a study of radiation and T cells in renal cell carcinoma. Overall study results and limits: In blood, top tumor clones expanded by 2 weeks, shrinking by 4.

Noted time point: blood 4 weeks post-SBRT, at nephrectomy. Treatment meaning: 15 Gy SBRT to primary tumor, nephrectomy 4 weeks later. Nephrectomy followed 15 Gy stereotactic body radiation by 4 weeks. Serial blood draws occurred at baseline and 2 and 4 weeks post-SBRT. The patient's renal cell carcinoma had clear cell pathology. This clone was seen only a few times. Its antigen is as yet unknown. TCRdb keeps only in-frame clones here, not all; method: immunoSEQ multiplex PCR. The sample has about 170,000 clones; roughly 90% are singletons. With 3 bases removed from V and 0 bases from J, the gap between germline ends came to 12 bases. CDR3 length equals 15 residues. The germline V gene encodes CDR1 MGHRA and CDR2 YSYEKL.

Sequences were derived from blood, sampled from a patient whose treatment included radiotherapy and nephrectomy. This chain connects TRBV4-1 to TRBJ2-7, with D perhaps TRBD1 (6 bases). The clonotype originates from a woman aged 45-59 years with renal cell carcinoma. As DNA, the CDR3 is TGCGCCAGCAGCCATGCTTACAGGGTCTCCTACGAGCAGTACTTC. Translation gives CASSHAYRVSYEQYF.